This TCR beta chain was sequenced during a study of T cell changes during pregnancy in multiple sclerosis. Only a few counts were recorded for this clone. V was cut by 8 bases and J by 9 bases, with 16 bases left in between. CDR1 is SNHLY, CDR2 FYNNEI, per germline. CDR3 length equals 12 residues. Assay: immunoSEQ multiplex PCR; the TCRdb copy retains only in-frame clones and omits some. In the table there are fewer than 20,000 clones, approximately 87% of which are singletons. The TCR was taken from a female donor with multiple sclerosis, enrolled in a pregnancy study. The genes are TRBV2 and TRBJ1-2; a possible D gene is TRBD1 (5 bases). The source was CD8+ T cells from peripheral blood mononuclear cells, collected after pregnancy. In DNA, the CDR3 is TGTGCCAGCCCAGGGCCAGGGCAGAGCTACACCTTC. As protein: CASPGPGQSYTF. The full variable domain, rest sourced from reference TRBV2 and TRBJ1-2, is EPEVTQTPSHQVTQMGQEVILRCVPISNHLYFYWYRQILGQKVEFLVSFYNNEISEKSEIFDDQFSVERPDGSNFTLKIRSTKLEDSAMYFCASPGPGQSYTFGSGTRLTVV.